Detailed here is one T cell receptor beta chain. As yet, its antigen is unknown. This specimen belongs to a study of CD8 T cells in ankylosing spondylitis. From the 5' RACE reads, TCRdb called clonotypes with MiXCR, one entry per CDR3 protein. The table records 500,000 to 650,000 distinct CDR3 sequences, less than 6% of them present only once. The CDR3 consists of 16 residues. Trimming took off 2 bases at V and 3 bases at J, with 16 bases between the two ends. From germline, CDR1 is SEHNR and CDR2 FQNEAQ (reference sequence). Findings of the study overall: Disease-linked clones were reportedly significantly enriched in matched ankylosing spondylitis synovial fluid. Disease-associated clonotypes exhibited CD8+ identity and were relatively infrequent in peripheral blood. Ankylosing spondylitis blood seemed to carry a telltale TCR beta motif made of several highly homologous variants.

This TCR came from a male donor with ankylosing spondylitis. The sequencing input was blood, either unsorted or a sorted T cell fraction (not recorded which). The chain couples TRBV7-9 to TRBJ2-5, with a possible D match to TRBD2 (5 bases). The CDR3 DNA is TGTGCCAGCAGCTTAAGGTTGGGGAGTAGTGAAGAGACCCAGTACTTC. This sequence encodes CASSLRLGSSEETQYF.